The clone carrying this T cell receptor (beta chain) appeared a few times. The V end lost 0 bases, the J end lost 8 bases, and 7 bases lay between the germline ends. The length of the CDR3 is 13 residues. The germline gives CDR1 WNHNN, CDR2 SYGVQD (reference sequence). This entry comes from a study of technical replicates of blood from a few donors. TCRdb's copy holds only in-frame clones and misses some; the assay was immunoSEQ multiplex PCR. The profile shows more than 65,000 clones, approximately 96% of them singletons. This clonotype was sampled from a human donor in good health. The V and J genes are TRBV10-1 and TRBJ2-2; D uncertain. Source material: T cells isolated from PBMCs. The CDR3 coding sequence is TGCGCCAGCAGTGAGTCACGGTGGGGGGAGCTGTTTTTT. Translated: CASSESRWGELFF.